This T cell receptor (beta chain) appears in the sequencing data of a study of blood T cell dynamics during melanoma immunotherapy. Turning to the study itself: Patients with metastatic melanoma got pembrolizumab or nivolumab-ipilimumab as first-line care.

Time point: pre-treatment baseline. No patient had earlier systemic cancer treatment, concurrent immunosuppressants, or another active cancer. Each bulk PBMC sample had 300 to 400 ng DNA loaded. Assay used: immunoSEQ multiplex PCR; TCRdb lists only in-frame clones, some missing. Of approximately 13,000 clones in the sample, about 81% are singletons; the top ten hold about 9.4%. Germline V gene lookup returns CDR1 GTSNPN and CDR2 SVGIG (reference sequence). CDR3 length: 14 amino acids. Trimming removed 3 bases from V and 5 bases from J, with 13 bases in between. The specimen was blood, collected from a patient treated with checkpoint blockade. This TCR derives from a human donor with melanoma. V gene TRBV30 combines with J gene TRBJ1-4; no firm D call. The CDR3 nucleotides read TGTGCCTGGAGGATCAGTTTGTTGAATGAAAAACTGTTTTTT. Residues: CAWRISLLNEKLFF.